This T cell receptor (beta chain) stems from a study of T cell changes during pregnancy in multiple sclerosis. The data were produced by immunoSEQ multiplex PCR, yet TCRdb's version contains in-frame clones alone and is incomplete. Of fewer than 70,000 clones in the sample, roughly 92% were seen once. Trimming pared 5 bases from V and 4 bases from J, leaving 12 bases between. The V gene's germline CDR1 is SGHTA and CDR2 FQGNSA. This CDR3 has 14 amino acids. The chain carries TRBV7-2 and TRBJ2-1; D might be TRBD2 (5 bases). The origin of this receptor is a female donor in good health, enrolled as a control in a pregnancy study. Sample: CD8+ T cells from peripheral blood mononuclear cells, taken in the third trimester of pregnancy. The CDR3 sequence is CASSPGLTYNEQFF. CDR3 DNA: TGTGCCAGCAGCCCAGGACTTACTTACAATGAGCAGTTCTTC.